This T cell receptor beta chain was obtained from a study of shared clonotypes between healthy human individuals. Donors were Caucasian adults residing in Nashville, Tennessee, USA. Both subsets, CD45RA+ naive and CD45RA-negative memory, were split from the CD4+ cells. Trimming removed 1 base from V and 7 bases from J, with 8 bases in between. Looked up from germline, CDR1 is WSHSY and CDR2 is SAAADI. This CDR3 has 12 amino acids. Here immunoSEQ multiplex PCR was the method, and the copy in TCRdb shows in-frame clones only, minus some. This sample has about 2.4 million clones, with around 90% found just once.

The receptor comes from a man aged 18 to 29 in good health. The rearrangement uses TRBV10-2 and TRBJ2-7; either TRBD1 or TRBD2 may supply D (5 bases each). Sequences were obtained from naive CD4+ T cells sorted from blood. The subset is: CD45RA+ positively selected. Here the CDR3 DNA reads TGCGCCAGCAGTGAGTGGGACCAGGAGCAGTACTTC. Translation gives CASSEWDQEQYF.